Listed below are T cell receptor beta chains from one sample, sequenced in a study of cytotoxic CD8 clonotypes in ibrutinib-treated CLL. Data came from immunoSEQ multiplex PCR; TCRdb stores just in-frame clones and leaves some out. Among around 50,000 clones, about 57% were seen once, and the ten largest hold roughly a quarter. Sequencing used PBMCs, obtained after 24 months of ibrutinib treatment. The receptors originated from a human donor with chronic lymphocytic leukemia. Each CDR3 is given with its conserved first and last residue. A D gene is named only where the DNA matches it firmly. Only part of the rows carry a size: once, few, many, or a class if the clone is expanded.

D gene: .
clone size: few
V gene: TRBV6-1
J gene: TRBJ1-5
CDR3 protein: CASRAFIDQPQHF
CDR3 DNA: TGTGCCAGCAGGGCATTTATTGATCAGCCCCAGCATTTT

D gene: .
clone size: .
V gene: TRBV5-4
J gene: TRBJ2-2
CDR3 protein: CASSLAVNTGELFF
CDR3 DNA: TGTGCCAGCAGCTTGGCGGTGAACACCGGGGAGCTGTTTTTT

D gene: .
clone size: .
V gene: TRBV6-5
J gene: TRBJ1-1
CDR3 protein: CASSYKGAEAFF
CDR3 DNA: TGTGCCAGCAGTTACAAGGGGGCTGAAGCTTTCTTT

D gene: .
clone size: few
V gene: TRBV5-1
J gene: TRBJ1-2
CDR3 protein: CASSLEGYDGYTF
CDR3 DNA: TGCGCCAGCAGCTTGGAGGGCTACGATGGCTACACCTTC

D gene: TRBD1
clone size: .
V gene: TRBV15
J gene: TRBJ1-4
CDR3 protein: CATSRVGGPAELFF
CDR3 DNA: TGTGCCACCAGCAGAGTAGGGGGCCCAGCGGAACTGTTTTTT

D gene: TRBD2
clone size: many
V gene: TRBV10-3
J gene: TRBJ2-1
CDR3 protein: CAISESLAGGPLFF
CDR3 DNA: TGTGCCATCAGTGAGTCATTAGCGGGGGGGCCGCTGTTCTTC

D gene: .
clone size: few
V gene: TRBV4-2
J gene: TRBJ1-1
CDR3 protein: CASSSRQEAFF
CDR3 DNA: TGTGCCAGCAGCTCACGACAGGAAGCTTTCTTT

D gene: .
clone size: .
V gene: TRBV5-1
J gene: TRBJ1-1
CDR3 protein: CASSLGQSDTEAFF
CDR3 DNA: TGCGCCAGCAGCTTGGGACAGTCGGACACTGAAGCTTTCTTT

D gene: .
clone size: .
V gene: TRBV5-1
J gene: TRBJ2-2
CDR3 protein: CASSPDTNTGELFF
CDR3 DNA: TGCGCCAGCAGCCCGGACACGAACACCGGGGAGCTGTTTTTT

D gene: .
clone size: few
V gene: TRBV6-1
J gene: TRBJ2-3
CDR3 protein: CASTPRADTQYF
CDR3 DNA: TGTGCCAGCACCCCCCGGGCAGATACGCAGTATTTT

D gene: .
clone size: .
V gene: TRBV9
J gene: TRBJ2-7
CDR3 protein: CASSVDHTSYEQYF
CDR3 DNA: TGTGCCAGCAGCGTAGACCACACTTCCTACGAGCAGTACTTC

D gene: .
clone size: few
V gene: TRBV27
J gene: TRBJ2-1
CDR3 protein: CASSFGYYNEQFF
CDR3 DNA: TGTGCCAGCAGTTTCGGGTACTACAATGAGCAGTTCTTC

D gene: .
clone size: .
V gene: TRBV11-1
J gene: TRBJ2-5
CDR3 protein: CASSLGQQETQYF
CDR3 DNA: TGTGCCAGCAGCTTAGGCCAGCAAGAGACCCAGTACTTC

D gene: .
clone size: many
V gene: TRBV19
J gene: TRBJ1-4
CDR3 protein: CASSTRGLGEKLFF
CDR3 DNA: TGTGCCAGTAGTACGAGGGGACTTGGCGAAAAACTGTTTTTT

D gene: .
clone size: .
V gene: TRBV6-7
J gene: TRBJ2-7
CDR3 protein: CASSPIPGATKQTYEQYF
CDR3 DNA: TGTGCCAGCAGCCCGATCCCGGGAGCTACCAAGCAGACCTACGAGCAGTACTTC

D gene: .
clone size: .
V gene: TRBV9
J gene: TRBJ1-6
CDR3 protein: CASREGGEDSPLHF
CDR3 DNA: TGTGCCAGCAGGGAGGGAGGCGAGGATTCACCCCTCCACTTT

D gene: .
clone size: .
V gene: TRBV5-1
J gene: TRBJ2-7
CDR3 protein: CASSPSLYEQYF
CDR3 DNA: TGCGCCAGCAGCCCCTCCCTTTACGAGCAGTACTTC

D gene: TRBD2
clone size: .
V gene: TRBV28
J gene: TRBJ2-3
CDR3 protein: CASSKTRLAGGSTDTQYF
CDR3 DNA: TGTGCCAGCAGTAAGACTCGACTAGCGGGGGGGAGCACAGATACGCAGTATTTT

D gene: .
clone size: .
V gene: TRBV20-1
J gene: TRBJ2-1
CDR3 protein: CSAKRLDEQFF
CDR3 DNA: TGCAGTGCTAAAAGACTCGATGAGCAGTTCTTC

D gene: TRBD2
clone size: once
V gene: TRBV5-8
J gene: TRBJ2-3
CDR3 protein: CASRRLAGVDTQYF
CDR3 DNA: TGTGCCAGCAGAAGGCTAGCGGGGGTGGATACGCAGTATTTT

D gene: .
clone size: .
V gene: TRBV2
J gene: TRBJ2-7
CDR3 protein: CASSDSEGRDF
CDR3 DNA: TGTGCCAGCAGTGATTCGGAGGGACGTGACTTC

D gene: .
clone size: few
V gene: TRBV27
J gene: TRBJ2-3
CDR3 protein: CASWGLSDTQYF
CDR3 DNA: TGTGCCAGCTGGGGTCTGTCAGATACGCAGTATTTT

D gene: TRBD1
clone size: .
V gene: TRBV7-6
J gene: TRBJ2-7
CDR3 protein: CASSLDATGGDEQYF
CDR3 DNA: TGTGCCAGCAGCTTGGACGCGACAGGGGGGGACGAGCAGTACTTC

D gene: TRBD1
clone size: .
V gene: TRBV9
J gene: TRBJ2-1
CDR3 protein: CASSVGTGTYNEQFF
CDR3 DNA: TGTGCCAGCAGCGTAGGGACAGGAACCTACAATGAGCAGTTCTTC

D gene: .
clone size: .
V gene: TRBV6-1
J gene: TRBJ2-7
CDR3 protein: CASRGGPWSRWEQYF
CDR3 DNA: TGTGCCAGCAGGGGGGGCCCGTGGAGTCGTTGGGAGCAGTACTTC

D gene: TRBD1
clone size: .
V gene: TRBV27
J gene: TRBJ2-7
CDR3 protein: CASSLSSTGTGVYEQYF
CDR3 DNA: TGTGCCAGCAGTTTATCGTCGACCGGGACAGGGGTCTACGAGCAGTACTTC

D gene: .
clone size: .
V gene: TRBV29-1
J gene: TRBJ1-4
CDR3 protein: CSVKGPMGEKLFF
CDR3 DNA: TGCAGCGTTAAGGGACCCATGGGTGAAAAACTGTTTTTT

D gene: .
clone size: .
V gene: TRBV5-1
J gene: TRBJ2-2
CDR3 protein: CASSLPSTSPYTGELFF
CDR3 DNA: TGCGCCAGCAGCCTTCCGTCGACTAGTCCCTACACCGGGGAGCTGTTTTTT

D gene: .
clone size: once
V gene: TRBV5-1
J gene: TRBJ2-5
CDR3 protein: CASSPSGLKQETQYF
CDR3 DNA: TGCGCCAGCAGCCCGTCGGGACTGAAACAAGAGACCCAGTACTTC

D gene: .
clone size: few
V gene: TRBV11-2
J gene: TRBJ1-5
CDR3 protein: CASSLGTSNQPQHF
CDR3 DNA: TGTGCCAGCAGCTTAGGGACATCCAATCAGCCCCAGCATTTT

D gene: .
clone size: many
V gene: TRBV11-1
J gene: TRBJ1-6
CDR3 protein: CASSLVGGSPLHF
CDR3 DNA: TGTGCCAGCAGCTTAGTGGGAGGTTCACCCCTCCACTTT

D gene: TRBD2
clone size: once
V gene: TRBV5-1
J gene: TRBJ2-3
CDR3 protein: CASSPGTSGGLSPDTQYF
CDR3 DNA: TGCGCCAGCAGCCCCGGGACTAGCGGGGGGCTTAGCCCAGATACGCAGTATTTT

D gene: .
clone size: .
V gene: TRBV5-1
J gene: TRBJ2-5
CDR3 protein: CASSLLVGDGTQYF
CDR3 DNA: TGCGCCAGCAGCTTGTTAGTTGGGGACGGGACCCAGTACTTC

D gene: .
clone size: .
V gene: TRBV5-1
J gene: TRBJ1-4
CDR3 protein: CASSPQGTNEKLFF
CDR3 DNA: TGCGCCAGCAGCCCACAGGGAACTAATGAAAAACTGTTTTTT

D gene: TRBD1
clone size: .
V gene: TRBV5-1
J gene: TRBJ1-1
CDR3 protein: CASSPKTGWNQMNTEAFF
CDR3 DNA: TGCGCCAGCAGCCCCAAGACAGGGTGGAACCAAATGAACACTGAAGCTTTCTTT

D gene: TRBD1
clone size: .
V gene: TRBV2
J gene: TRBJ1-1
CDR3 protein: CASSPSGGRNTEAFF
CDR3 DNA: TGTGCCAGCAGTCCTTCAGGGGGGAGGAACACTGAAGCTTTCTTT

D gene: .
clone size: .
V gene: TRBV4-1
J gene: TRBJ2-7
CDR3 protein: CASSQDRRPLLYEQYF
CDR3 DNA: TGCGCCAGCAGCCAAGATCGTCGACCGCTATTATACGAGCAGTACTTC

D gene: TRBD1
clone size: .
V gene: TRBV4-1
J gene: TRBJ1-2
CDR3 protein: CASSPGKGAWGYTF
CDR3 DNA: TGCGCCAGCAGCCCTGGGAAGGGGGCCTGGGGCTACACCTTC

D gene: TRBD1
clone size: .
V gene: TRBV19
J gene: TRBJ2-5
CDR3 protein: CASNPTGGRKTQYF
CDR3 DNA: TGTGCCAGTAACCCCACAGGGGGCAGAAAGACCCAGTACTTC

D gene: .
clone size: .
V gene: TRBV9
J gene: TRBJ2-5
CDR3 protein: CASSPHTQETQYF
CDR3 DNA: TGTGCCAGCAGCCCACATACACAAGAGACCCAGTACTTC

D gene: TRBD1
clone size: .
V gene: TRBV9
J gene: TRBJ2-3
CDR3 protein: CASSLGQGRTDTQYF
CDR3 DNA: TGTGCCAGCAGCCTTGGACAGGGGCGCACAGATACGCAGTATTTT

D gene: TRBD1
clone size: .
V gene: TRBV6-5
J gene: TRBJ2-7
CDR3 protein: CASSPTGSSYEQYF
CDR3 DNA: TGTGCCAGCAGTCCGACAGGGAGCTCCTACGAGCAGTACTTC

D gene: .
clone size: .
V gene: TRBV6-5
J gene: TRBJ2-2
CDR3 protein: CASRRVRGTGELFF
CDR3 DNA: TGTGCCAGCAGAAGAGTCAGGGGCACCGGGGAGCTGTTTTTT

D gene: .
clone size: .
V gene: TRBV28
J gene: TRBJ1-2
CDR3 protein: CASLTLGRGTGGYTF
CDR3 DNA: TGTGCCAGCCTTACGCTGGGGCGGGGGACGGGCGGCTACACCTTC

D gene: .
clone size: .
V gene: TRBV27
J gene: TRBJ1-1
CDR3 protein: CASSHPFRGSNTEAFF
CDR3 DNA: TGTGCCAGCAGTCACCCTTTCCGGGGTTCGAACACTGAAGCTTTCTTT

D gene: TRBD1
clone size: many
V gene: TRBV27
J gene: TRBJ1-2
CDR3 protein: CASSTGGSYGYTF
CDR3 DNA: TGTGCCAGCTCGACAGGGGGGTCCTATGGCTACACCTTC

D gene: TRBD1
clone size: .
V gene: TRBV5-1
J gene: TRBJ2-5
CDR3 protein: CASSLGGRGLETQYF
CDR3 DNA: TGCGCCAGCAGCTTGGGCGGCAGGGGGCTAGAGACCCAGTACTTC

D gene: .
clone size: .
V gene: TRBV27
J gene: TRBJ1-5
CDR3 protein: CASSPQGGGQPQHF
CDR3 DNA: TGTGCCAGCAGTCCACAGGGTGGGGGTCAGCCCCAGCATTTT

D gene: TRBD1
clone size: .
V gene: TRBV5-1
J gene: TRBJ2-7
CDR3 protein: CASSPRQGRLGEQYF
CDR3 DNA: TGCGCCAGCAGCCCGAGACAGGGGAGGTTAGGCGAGCAGTACTTC

D gene: TRBD1
clone size: .
V gene: TRBV19
J gene: TRBJ1-2
CDR3 protein: CASSIVGQGGGYTF
CDR3 DNA: TGTGCCAGTAGTATAGTAGGACAGGGAGGAGGCTACACCTTC

D gene: .
clone size: few
V gene: TRBV10-3
J gene: TRBJ1-1
CDR3 protein: CAISERGQNTEAFF
CDR3 DNA: TGTGCCATCAGTGAGAGGGGTCAGAACACTGAAGCTTTCTTT